One and the same sample provided the 14 T cell receptor beta chains below, sequenced in a study of cytomegalovirus exposure and HLA in healthy donors (TCRdb year 2017). The library was produced with the immunoSEQ multiplex PCR assay. The multiplex PCR relied on a mix of 60 forward primers for TCR Vbeta segments and 13 reverse primers for TCR Jbeta segments. This immuneACCESS table, as held by TCRdb, lists in-frame sequences with V and J called but not all clones. Of the missing ones, under half trace to an unresolved V gene in checked studies; the others have no known cause. In this sample the table shows roughly 120,000 clones, about 80% of which occur a single time. 7.5% to 10% of the sample is in the top ten clones. Sequencing was done on a sample of PBMCs. These TCRs come from a female donor in good health and CMV-seropositive.

V gene TRBV2 combines with J gene TRBJ1-3; a weak D match, TRBD1 (6 bases). V was pared by 6 bases and J by 4 bases, with 13 bases between. There are 14 residues in the CDR3. Germline CDR1 is SNHLY and CDR2 is FYNNEI. The CDR3 DNA sequence: TGTGCCAGCAGAGGCAGGGGTGCGGGAAACACCATATATTTT. It specifies CASRGRGAGNTIYF.

The chain has TRBV5-4 and TRBJ2-7; TRBD1 might be the D (5 bases). Germline V lookup: CDR1 SGHNT, CDR2 YYREEE (reference sequence). The germline V and J ends were trimmed by 2 bases and 2 bases, with 14 bases remaining between them. The CDR3 runs 15 residues. Here the CDR3 reads CASSFYSRGTYEQYF. DNA for the CDR3: TGTGCCAGCAGCTTTTATAGTAGGGGAACCTACGAGCAGTACTTC.

This clone showed up just a few times. V usage is TRBV6-6 and J usage is TRBJ1-3, with 10 bases aligning to TRBD1. Trimming cost V 2 bases and J 9 bases; bases outside gene matches: 7. The germline CDR1 and CDR2 sequences are MNHNY and SVGAGI (reference sequence). The CDR3 covers 15 residues. CDR3 in DNA: TGTGCCAGCAGTTACGGGGACAGGGGTGGTGGCACCATATATTTT. Protein: CASSYGDRGGGTIYF.

For the CDR3, the DNA is TGCGCCAGCAGCCAAGATAGGGGTGGCTACACCTTC. This translates into CASSQDRGGYTF. The V call is TRBV4-3, the J call TRBJ1-2; D perhaps matches TRBD1 (5 bases). The CDR3 spans 12 residues. CDR1 LGHNA and CDR2 YSLEER come from the germline V gene. V lost 0 bases and J 7 bases, leaving 6 bases between the germline ends.

The chain recombines TRBV27 with TRBJ2-3; 7 positions agree with TRBD2. V gave up 5 bases and J gave up 1 base; unmatched junction bases: 9. Germline assignment: CDR1 MNHEY and CDR2 SMNVEV (reference sequence). The CDR3 runs 16 residues. The CDR3 DNA follows: TGTGCCAGCAGTCCGTTAAAAGCGGGGCGCACAGATACGCAGTATTTT. It specifies CASSPLKAGRTDTQYF.

This clone has only a few counts. V and J are TRBV14 and TRBJ2-1, with 14 bases matching TRBD2. Germline CDR1 SGHDN, CDR2 FVKESK. V shed 4 bases and J 10 bases; nucleotides not matched to a gene: 12. The CDR3 has 17 residues. The CDR3 DNA reads as TGTGCCAGCAGCCTTTCCCAGACTAGCGGGGGGGCAAGGGAGCAGTTCTTC. The encoded protein is CASSLSQTSGGAREQFF.

V is TRBV2 and J is TRBJ1-2; D perhaps matches TRBD1 (5 bases). This CDR3 comprises 15 residues. Trimming removed 4 bases from V and 5 bases from J, with 17 bases in between. Looked up from germline, CDR1 is SNHLY and CDR2 is FYNNEI. CDR3 nucleotides: TGTGCCAGCAGTGCAAGCGACAGCGACCTGTATGGCTACACCTTC. Protein: CASSASDSDLYGYTF.

This clone was seen a few times. The chain combines TRBV7-6 with TRBJ2-3, with a tentative D call TRBD2 (7 bases). V dropped 8 bases and J dropped 1 base, with 16 bases sitting between them. CDR3 size: 15 residues. Germline assignment: CDR1 SGHVS and CDR2 FNYEAQ. The CDR3 loop is CASSQGGAGTDTQYF. In DNA form, the CDR3 reads TGTGCCAGCTCCCAAGGGGGGGCGGGCACAGATACGCAGTATTTT.

The rearrangement links TRBV7-6 to TRBJ1-1, with 11 bases that match TRBD1. V was clipped by 5 bases and J by 4 bases; unmatched bases: 12. The CDR3 runs to 17 residues. CDR1 and CDR2 from the germline V gene are SGHVS and FNYEAQ. CDR3 in DNA: TGTGCCAGCAGCATCCCGGGACAGGGGGGGGGAAGCACTGAAGCTTTCTTT. Amino acid sequence: CASSIPGQGGGSTEAFF.

This clone was recorded a few times. The rearrangement links TRBV5-1 to TRBJ1-1; possible D gene TRBD1, 6 bases. Trimming cost V 4 bases and J 5 bases, with 18 bases left between them. The CDR3 runs 15 residues. Germline loops: CDR1 SGHRS, CDR2 YFSETQ. Here the CDR3 DNA reads TGCGCCAGCAGCCCTCTGGGGGGGCGGGGGACTGAAGCTTTCTTT. As protein: CASSPLGGRGTEAFF.

The V and J genes are TRBV5-4 and TRBJ1-4; 8 bases fit TRBD1. This CDR3 comprises 14 residues. The junction had 1 base not matched to a gene; V was cut back by 2 bases and J by 4 bases. The germline V gene encodes CDR1 SGHNT and CDR2 YYREEE (reference sequence). For the CDR3, the DNA is TGTGCCAGCAGCTTACAGGGGGTTAATGAAAAACTGTTTTTT. Protein sequence: CASSLQGVNEKLFF.

This clone has just one count. The chain uses TRBV9 and TRBJ1-1; TRBD1 is a possible D gene (6 bases). CDR3 length: 13 residues. CDR1 SGDLS and CDR2 YYNGEE come from the germline V gene. Trimming cost V 3 bases and J 10 bases, with 16 bases left between them. CDR3 coding DNA: TGTGCCAGCAGCGCCACCCCAGGGGTAGGAGCTTTCTTT. As protein: CASSATPGVGAFF.

The table lists this clone with a count of one. V and J are TRBV9 and TRBJ1-2; D uncertain. The CDR3 runs 13 residues. V was pared by 3 bases and J by 2 bases, with 8 bases between. CDR1 and CDR2 from the germline V gene are SGDLS and YYNGEE. DNA for the CDR3: TGTGCCAGCAGCGCCGGGGTCAACTATGGCTACACCTTC. Translated: CASSAGVNYGYTF.

This clone has just one count. V gene TRBV25-1 combines with J gene TRBJ1-2; no clear D gene. The CDR3 is 12 amino acids. The V gene lost 1 base and the J gene lost 4 bases, with 4 bases spanning the gap. Germline CDR1 is MGHDK and CDR2 is SYGVNS. The CDR3 coding sequence is TGTGCCAGCAGTGAATTCGGCTATGGCTACACCTTC. Its protein is CASSEFGYGYTF.